This T cell receptor (beta chain) was retrieved from a study of technical replicates of blood from several donors. Assay used: immunoSEQ multiplex PCR; TCRdb lists only in-frame clones, some missing. The sample lists around 63,000 clones, about 98% seen once, with roughly 0.16% in the top ten. This CDR3 comprises 15 residues. V dropped 0 bases and J dropped 5 bases, with 13 bases sitting between them. Germline CDR1 and CDR2: MNHEY and SVGAGI. Only one count was recorded for this clone. The V call is TRBV6-5, the J call TRBJ1-2, with D unresolved. The clonotype originates from a human donor in good health. Specimen: T cells isolated from PBMCs. CDR3 loop: CASSYSGRSSYGYTF. As DNA, the CDR3 is TGTGCCAGCAGTTACTCTGGTCGCAGTTCTTATGGCTACACCTTC.